Below, one T cell receptor (beta chain) is given with its context. The antigen is not known. The study's findings and limits: Tumor memory CD4+ T cell TCR gene usage was found to cluster with blood and lymph node memory CD4+ cells and with lymph node naive CD4+ cells.

MiXCR, run by TCRdb on the 5' RACE reads, gives a single entry per CDR3 protein. Here the sample spans about 5,300 distinct CDR3 sequences, approximately 40% being singletons. Trimming removed 7 bases at V and 1 base at J, with 19 bases between. The length of the CDR3 is 15 residues. From germline, CDR1 is SQVTM and CDR2 ANQGSEA. Sequencing used memory CD4+ T cells sorted from blood. Specified subset: memory CD4+ T cells, CD4+CD45RO+CD25-. This TCR was recovered from a female donor with breast cancer. The chain employs TRBV29-1 and TRBJ1-1; D is possibly TRBD1 (6 bases). The CDR3 DNA follows: TGCAGCGCAGAAGCCCCGGGACAAGCGAACACTGAAGCTTTCTTT. Amino acids: CSAEAPGQANTEAFF.